The entry below describes one T cell receptor (beta chain). This sample is drawn from a study of technical replicates of blood from a handful of donors. Using immunoSEQ multiplex PCR, the repertoire was profiled, and TCRdb retains in-frame clones only, with some absent. The table records roughly 70,000 clones, approximately 96% of them present only once. V lost 4 bases to trimming and J lost 8 bases; unmatched junction nucleotides: 3. The CDR3 consists of 13 residues. Germline values: CDR1 SGHTA, CDR2 FQGNSA. V usage is TRBV7-2 and J usage is TRBJ2-1, with 9 bases identical to TRBD2. The sequenced material came from T cells isolated from PBMCs. This receptor was obtained from a human donor in good health. CDR3 loop: CASSSRTSDEQFF. DNA for the CDR3: TGTGCCAGCAGCTCGAGGACTAGCGATGAGCAGTTCTTC.